The T cell receptor (beta chain) under discussion was sequenced for a study of blood T cells in healthy people across ages. Germline V gene sequence: CDR1 SGHVS, CDR2 FQNEAQ. This CDR3 has 15 amino acids. A J-beta primer mix and a sample-barcoded 5' primer were used in a second PCR of about 7 to 12 cycles. From the 5' RACE reads, TCRdb called clonotypes with MiXCR, one entry per CDR3 protein. The profile shows about 1.6 million distinct CDR3 sequences, 30% to 35% of them singletons. The sequence was obtained from a woman in her thirties in good health. Source material: blood. The chain recombines TRBV7-8 with TRBJ2-5, with 7 bases fitting TRBD2. The J call may be wrong; the DNA end is better matched by TRBJ2-7. CDR3 DNA sequence: TGTGCCAGCAGCCTCAAGCGGGGTCAGTTCTACGAGCAGTACTTC. Protein: CASSLKRGQFYEQYF.